This section outlines one T cell receptor (beta chain) sequence together with its context. A multiplex PCR was run with 60 Vbeta primers and 13 Jbeta primers. Assay: immunoSEQ multiplex PCR; the TCRdb copy retains only in-frame clones and omits some. The sample holds around 200,000 clones; roughly 80% are singletons and the top ten take 3% to 4%. The data originate from a study of cytomegalovirus exposure and HLA in healthy donors. Study-level background: Among about 179 million T cells, an earlier analysis found approximately 110 million unique TCR beta sequences. When 398 donors were genotyped, roughly four fifths of them were found to fall in the Caucasian-associated ancestry cluster.

The CDR3 totals 14 residues. V gave up 4 bases and J gave up 1 base; unmatched junction bases: 4. Per germline, CDR1 SGHRS and CDR2 YFSETQ. This rearrangement joins TRBV5-1 to TRBJ2-5; 7 bases fit TRBD1. What was sequenced was PBMCs. The sequence derives from a man between 50 and 59 years old in good health and CMV-seronegative. The CDR3 nucleotides read TGCGCCAGCAGCCGCAGGGACAGCCAAGAGACCCAGTACTTC. Its protein product is CASSRRDSQETQYF.